These 32 T cell receptor beta chains were sequenced from one sample in a study of blood T cells in healthy people across ages. A second PCR of roughly 6 to 12 cycles used a sample-barcoded 5' primer and a J-beta primer mix. Each CDR3 protein gets one entry after TCRdb re-called the 5' RACE reads with MiXCR. The data contain 1.4 million or so distinct CDR3 sequences, approximately 43% of them singletons. Material for sequencing was blood. All receptors derive from a woman between 18 and 29 years old in good health.

The chain uses TRBV6-6 and TRBJ2-2; TRBD2 is a possible D gene (6 bases). Germline CDR1 MNHNY, CDR2 SVGAGI (reference sequence). V lost 6 bases, J lost 5 bases, and 13 bases lay in between. This CDR3 is built from 14 residues. Here the CDR3 reads CASSHKAGTGELFF. CDR3 DNA sequence: TGTGCCAGCAGCCACAAGGCGGGGACCGGGGAGCTGTTTTTT.

J is TRBJ2-5 and V is TRBV11-1; 8 positions match TRBD1. The junction had 10 bases not matched to a gene; V was cut back by 5 bases and J by 5 bases. Per germline, CDR1 SGHAT and CDR2 FQDESV (reference sequence). This CDR3 comprises 15 residues. CDR3 in amino acids: CASSLTTGAQETQYF. CDR3 in DNA: TGTGCCAGCAGCCTGACGACAGGGGCCCAGGAGACCCAGTACTTC.

This clonotype occurred once. V gene TRBV7-2 combines with J gene TRBJ1-6, with D tentatively TRBD1 (5 bases). V shed 2 bases and J shed 4 bases, with 12 bases lying between them. The CDR3 is made up of 16 amino acids. CDR1 is SGHTA, CDR2 FQGNSA, per germline. In nucleotides, the CDR3 is TGTGCCAGCAGCTTACGGCAGGGTGGATATAATTCACCCCTCCACTTT. This translates into CASSLRQGGYNSPLHF.

This clonotype turned up a few times. The rearrangement uses TRBV20-1 and TRBJ1-1; perhaps TRBD1 as D (5 bases). Germline CDR1 reads DFQATT; CDR2 reads SNEGSKA (reference sequence). Trimming shortened V by 1 base and J by 4 bases, and 7 bases separated the two germline ends. The CDR3 loop spans 12 amino acids. The CDR3 loop is CSARAGITEAFF. Here the CDR3 DNA reads TGCAGTGCTAGAGCAGGGATCACTGAAGCTTTCTTT.

CDR3 bases: TGTGCCAGCAGCGTACGACACAGGGGAACCACCTACAATGAGCAGTTCTTC. This codes for CASSVRHRGTTYNEQFF. The rearrangement joins TRBV7-3 to TRBJ2-1, with 7 positions matching TRBD1. Trimming removed 5 bases from V and 2 bases from J; junction bases left unmatched: 12. Per germline, CDR1 SGHTA and CDR2 FQGTGA. This CDR3 comprises 17 residues.

The V call is TRBV4-3, the J call TRBJ2-2; D gene unclear. V gave up 2 bases and J gave up 1 base, with 17 bases separating them. This CDR3 is built from 18 residues. CDR1 LGHNA and CDR2 YSLEER come from the germline V gene. The CDR3 region is CASSQFFVGHLNTGELFF. The DNA of the CDR3 is TGCGCCAGCAGCCAATTCTTTGTCGGTCACCTGAACACCGGGGAGCTGTTTTTT.

The chain recombines TRBV27 with TRBJ1-2; D is possibly TRBD1 (6 bases). V lost 6 bases to trimming and J lost 6 bases, with 26 bases between them. The CDR3 totals 17 residues. Germline lookup yields CDR1 MNHEY and CDR2 SMNVEV (reference sequence). The chain's CDR3 is CASSALSPQGLVDGYTF. CDR3 DNA sequence: TGTGCCAGCAGCGCCCTTAGCCCACAGGGTCTGGTGGATGGCTACACCTTC.

The chain recombines TRBV7-6 with TRBJ2-1, with D possibly TRBD2 on 5 matching bases. V was cut by 3 bases and J by 6 bases, with 15 bases left in between. CDR1 SGHVS and CDR2 FNYEAQ come from the germline V gene. CDR3 length equals 15 residues. The CDR3 spells CASSFGRVIGNEQFF. The CDR3 region has the DNA TGTGCCAGCAGCTTCGGGCGGGTAATAGGCAATGAGCAGTTCTTC.

This chain connects TRBV28 to TRBJ2-3, with TRBD2 identical over 8 bases. Germline assignment: CDR1 MDHEN and CDR2 SYDVKM. The CDR3 spans 15 residues. The V gene end was trimmed by 7 bases and the J gene end by 3 bases; junction bases not matched to a gene: 9. DNA of the CDR3: TGTGCCAGCATAGGGGAGCGGGAGTTGACAGATACGCAGTATTTT. Its translation: CASIGERELTDTQYF.

The V call is TRBV12-3 or TRBV12-4, the J call TRBJ1-5; 9 positions agree with TRBD1. The CDR3 is made up of 15 amino acids. Trimming at V came to 5 bases and at J to 4 bases, leaving 6 bases not matched to a gene. CDR3 in amino acids: CASSAGTGRNQPQHF. Written as DNA, the CDR3 is TGTGCCAGCAGTGCCGGGACAGGGAGAAATCAGCCCCAGCATTTT.

The chain links TRBV6-1 to TRBJ2-5; TRBD1 is a possible D gene (6 bases). CDR1 MNHNS and CDR2 SASEGT come from the germline V gene. V was shortened by 7 bases and J by 1 base, with 19 bases between the two germline ends. The CDR3 runs to 16 residues. The chain's CDR3 is CASTLPRGPTQETQYF. CDR3 nucleotides: TGTGCCAGCACCTTACCCAGGGGTCCCACCCAAGAGACCCAGTACTTC.

Many counts were recorded for this clonotype. The chain links TRBV20-1 to TRBJ2-7; 7 bases are shared with TRBD1. The V segment lost 1 base and the J segment 5 bases; nucleotides outside the gene matches: 5. The germline gives CDR1 DFQATT, CDR2 SNEGSKA (reference sequence). The length of the CDR3 is 13 residues. The DNA of the CDR3 is TGCAGTGCTAGAGGGCAGGGGGACAACGAGCAGTACTTC. Translating it yields CSARGQGDNEQYF.

The V call is TRBV30, the J call TRBJ1-5; TRBD1 matches at 8 bases. V shed 5 bases and J 4 bases; nucleotides not matched to a gene: 4. The CDR3 has 13 residues. Germline values: CDR1 GTSNPN, CDR2 SVGIG (reference sequence). In DNA form, the CDR3 reads TGTGCCTGGGGACAGGGAAGGAATCAGCCCCAGCATTTT. Its protein is CAWGQGRNQPQHF.

The V call is TRBV7-2, the J call TRBJ2-7; perhaps TRBD2 as D (6 bases). V dropped 1 base and J dropped 5 bases, with 15 bases sitting between them. The CDR3 contains 15 residues. Germline CDR1 is SGHTA and CDR2 is FQGNSA. The CDR3 nucleotides are TGTGCCAGCAGCTTAGATCCGACTAGGTTCCACGAGCAGTACTTC. Amino acid sequence: CASSLDPTRFHEQYF.

The V and J genes are TRBV6-5 and TRBJ1-1; D might be TRBD1 (5 bases). This CDR3 spans 15 amino acids. CDR1 is MNHEY and CDR2 is SVGAGI in the germline V gene. V dropped 2 bases and J dropped 0 bases, with 10 bases sitting between them. Written as DNA, the CDR3 is TGTGCCAGCAGTTACGGTGGGGGTATGAACACTGAAGCTTTCTTT. This codes for CASSYGGGMNTEAFF.

The chain couples TRBV4-1 to TRBJ2-7, with 8 nucleotides matching TRBD2. Matching the DNA end better, TRBJ2-4 makes the J call doubtful. Germline CDR1 reads MGHRA; CDR2 reads YSYEKL. This CDR3 comprises 15 residues. CDR3 loop: CASSQASGAKNIQYF. The CDR3 coding sequence is TGCGCCAGCAGCCAGGCTAGCGGGGCCAAAAACATTCAGTACTTC.

This clonotype was seen more than once but under ten times. V and J are TRBV9 and TRBJ1-2; D not resolved. Germline V gene sequence: CDR1 SGDLS, CDR2 YYNGEE. This CDR3 comprises 13 residues. V lost 0 bases and J 4 bases, leaving 7 bases between the germline ends. The CDR3 here is CASSVGLLYGYTF. For the CDR3, the DNA is TGTGCCAGCAGCGTAGGACTTCTCTATGGCTACACCTTC.

This clonotype was seen once. This chain uses TRBV4-3 with TRBJ1-4; TRBD1 agrees at 7 bases. Germline V gene sequence: CDR1 LGHNA, CDR2 YSLEER. V was pared by 2 bases and J by 4 bases, with 10 bases of the junction left unmatched. The CDR3 is 17 residues long. CDR3: CASSQTGLDRSNEKLFF. The CDR3 DNA is TGCGCCAGCAGCCAAACAGGCCTGGACAGGAGTAATGAAAAACTGTTTTTT.

The rearrangement uses TRBV7-9 and TRBJ2-7; no clear D. The CDR3 contains 13 residues. CDR1 is SEHNR and CDR2 is FQNEAQ in the germline V gene (reference sequence). V was shortened by 7 bases and J by 3 bases, with 13 bases between the two germline ends. This chain's CDR3 is CASTPEMGYEQYF. In DNA form, the CDR3 reads TGTGCCAGCACACCGGAGATGGGCTACGAGCAGTACTTC. Based on the CDR3 plus reference TRBV7-9 and TRBJ2-7, the full variable domain is DTGVSQNPRHKITKRGQNVTFRCDPISEHNRLYWYRQTLGQGPEFLTYFQNEAQLEKSRLLSDRFSAERPKGSFSTLEIQRTEQGDSAMYLCASTPEMGYEQYFGPGTRLTVT.

The chain links TRBV7-9 to TRBJ2-5; D may correspond to TRBD1 or TRBD2 (5 bases each). Germline V gene lookup returns CDR1 SEHNR and CDR2 FQNEAQ (reference sequence). The CDR3 is made up of 14 amino acids. Trimming pared 3 bases from V and 11 bases from J, leaving 19 bases between. CDR3: CASSFGTNPPAQYF. CDR3 sequence (DNA): TGTGCCAGCAGCTTTGGGACCAATCCCCCTGCGCAGTACTTC.

This clonotype came up a few times. The chain recombines TRBV2 with TRBJ2-2; TRBD1 matches at 7 bases. The CDR3 runs 15 residues. Germline lookup yields CDR1 SNHLY and CDR2 FYNNEI. Trimming took 7 bases from V and 5 from J; bases not matched to a gene: 10. The CDR3 DNA reads TGTGCCAGCACCGACAGGGTAATAGGAACCGGGGAGCTGTTTTTT. Translating gives CASTDRVIGTGELFF.

The chain joins TRBV6-1 to TRBJ1-5; 8 bases line up with TRBD1. The germline V gene encodes CDR1 MNHNS and CDR2 SASEGT. This CDR3 contains 17 residues. The V gene end was trimmed by 5 bases and the J gene end by 0 bases; junction bases not matched to a gene: 9. The CDR3 DNA follows: TGTGCCAGCAGTCGAACCCAGGGGGCATTTAGCAATCAGCCCCAGCATTTT. Protein sequence: CASSRTQGAFSNQPQHF.

The chain employs TRBV4-1 and TRBJ1-4; 7 bases match TRBD1. Trimming removed 6 bases from V and 3 bases from J; junction bases left unmatched: 7. The CDR3 loop spans 15 amino acids. Germline V gene sequence: CDR1 MGHRA, CDR2 YSYEKL. CDR3: CASSQQGSANEKLFF. The CDR3 coding sequence is TGCGCCAGCAGTCAACAGGGGTCTGCTAATGAAAAACTGTTTTTT.

This clonotype was counted a few times. The chain employs TRBV5-4 and TRBJ2-7, with 10 bases aligning to TRBD2. The length of the CDR3 is 15 residues. Germline trimming cut 2 bases from V and 3 bases from J; bases unmatched to any gene: 5. Looked up from germline, CDR1 is SGHNT and CDR2 is YYREEE (reference sequence). CDR3 nucleotides: TGTGCCAGCAGCTTTGGGATAGCGGGGGGCTACGAGCAGTACTTC. Residues: CASSFGIAGGYEQYF. Full variable domain (rest looked up from reference TRBV5-4 and TRBJ2-7): ETGVTQSPTHLIKTRGQQVTLRCSSQSGHNTVSWYQQALGQGPQFIFQYYREEENGRGNFPPRFSGLQFPNYSSELNVNALELDDSALYLCASSFGIAGGYEQYFGPGTRLTVT.

This clonotype appeared a few times. This chain connects TRBV20-1 to TRBJ2-7; D is unresolved. V lost 4 bases and J 4 bases, leaving 8 bases between the germline ends. CDR1 and CDR2 from the germline V gene are DFQATT and SNEGSKA (reference sequence). The CDR3 has 11 amino acids. The DNA for the CDR3 is TGCAGTGCTAAGGTCGCGTACGAGCAGTACTTC. It is translated as CSAKVAYEQYF.

This clonotype appeared a few times. The CDR3 sequence: CASSSALAGGLGEQFF. In DNA form, the CDR3 reads TGTGCCAGCAGTTCCGCTCTAGCGGGGGGGCTTGGGGAGCAGTTCTTC. This chain links TRBV27 with TRBJ2-1; 12 bases are shared with TRBD2. The CDR3 loop spans 16 amino acids. Germline V gene data show CDR1 as MNHEY and CDR2 as SMNVEV (reference sequence). Trimming at V came to 4 bases and at J to 10 bases, leaving 11 bases not matched to a gene.

In its sample, this clonotype was seen a few times. The rearrangement joins TRBV27 to TRBJ2-1, with D maybe TRBD2 (6 bases). Looked up from germline, CDR1 is MNHEY and CDR2 is SMNVEV (reference sequence). Between the trimmed V and J ends, which lost 0 bases and 13 bases, there was a span of 13 bases. The CDR3 sequence is 13 residues long. In DNA, the CDR3 is TGTGCCAGCAGTTTATCCCCGGGACTTCTCCAGTTCTTC. Encoded protein: CASSLSPGLLQFF.

This clonotype occurred once. A read error may be the cause here, since a much bigger clone is one base away. The chain couples TRBV20-1 to TRBJ2-5; the D gene is possibly TRBD1 (5 bases). Germline V gene data show CDR1 as DFQATT and CDR2 as SNEGSKA (reference sequence). The V end was cut by 2 bases, the J end by 1 base, with 11 bases between. This CDR3 region has 14 residues. CDR3 nucleotides: TGCAGTGCTAGACAGGGTGTGGCCCAAGAGACCCAGTACTTC. It specifies CSARQGVAQETQYF.

The J gene is TRBJ2-5, the V gene TRBV20-1; D is uncertain. Near its end, the DNA agrees better with TRBJ2-7, so the J call may be wrong. The CDR3 contains 13 residues. The germline V gene encodes CDR1 DFQATT and CDR2 SNEGSKA (reference sequence). CDR3 amino acids: CSARKALTYEQYF. CDR3 nucleotide sequence: TGCAGTGCTAGGAAAGCCTTAACCTACGAGCAGTACTTC.

The chain joins TRBV20-1 to TRBJ2-7; D tentatively fits TRBD1 or TRBD2 (5 bases each). Trimming took 0 bases from V and 2 from J, leaving 11 bases between them. In germline, CDR1 is DFQATT, CDR2 SNEGSKA (reference sequence). CDR3 length equals 14 residues. The CDR3 protein is CSARDRGPTYEQYF. The CDR3 DNA sequence: TGCAGTGCTAGAGATCGGGGCCCGACCTACGAGCAGTACTTC.

This clonotype was observed a few times. This sequence joins TRBV20-1 and TRBJ2-7; a weak D match, TRBD2 (6 bases). Germline V gene data show CDR1 as DFQATT and CDR2 as SNEGSKA (reference sequence). V lost 1 base to trimming and J lost 7 bases, with 17 bases between them. The CDR3 runs 14 residues. The CDR3 DNA sequence: TGCAGTGCTAGAGTCGGGGGAGGACTCTGGGAGCAGTACTTC. Its protein product is CSARVGGGLWEQYF.

The chain recombines TRBV7-2 with TRBJ2-3; D is uncertain. The germline V and J ends were trimmed by 5 bases and 0 bases, with 15 bases remaining between them. Germline CDR1 SGHTA, CDR2 FQGNSA. The CDR3 length is 16 residues. CDR3 coding DNA: TGTGCCAGCAGCCCGGTCCGACACGGTAGCACAGATACGCAGTATTTT. Its protein product is CASSPVRHGSTDTQYF.